This record concerns one T cell receptor (beta chain) sequence. The protocol was immunoSEQ multiplex PCR, while the TCRdb copy is restricted to in-frame clones and leaves out a portion. Among over 130,000 clones, about 86% were seen once, and the ten largest hold 4%. The CDR3 is 13 residues long. The V gene's germline CDR1 is MGHDK and CDR2 SYGVNS. Trimming cost V 6 bases and J 2 bases, with 10 bases left between them. The entry originates in a study of blood T cell repertoires in COVID-19. Across the study: Acute and convalescent COVID-19 samples came from the United States, Italy and Spain. PBMCs, B-cell-depleted T cells, or T cells were the source of the cDNA or gDNA that made up the material.

This chain uses TRBV25-1 with TRBJ1-2; D remains ambiguous. Material for sequencing was peripheral blood. This sequence was found in a woman aged 55-69 years with acute or convalescent COVID-19. CDR3 coding DNA: TGTGCCAGCAGGGACTCGGGGAACTATGGCTACACCTTC. Translation gives CASRDSGNYGYTF.